This T cell receptor (beta chain) was identified in a study of T cells in Graves' hyperthyroidism and ophthalmopathy. The study, taken as a whole, reports: A model built on 13 V-J features separated ophthalmopathy from stable hyperthyroidism.

RNA transcripts gave rise to amplified TCR beta CDR3 regions. Initially, a first-round RT-PCR of the TCR CDR3 employed the HTBI primer set. TCRdb called the multiplex PCR reads again in MiXCR, with one record for every CDR3 protein. The sample contains hundreds of thousands of distinct CDR3 sequences, about 20% of which appear only once. V lost 0 bases and J lost 8, with 14 bases in between. CDR1 is SGDLS, CDR2 YYNGEE, per germline. This CDR3 is built from 14 residues. PBMCs came from more than 8.5 ml fresh peripheral blood. To note about this clonotype: Its matching antigen is unknown.

The clonotype was recovered from a man aged 35-49 years with Graves' ophthalmopathy. The V call is TRBV9, the J call TRBJ1-2; the D gene is possibly TRBD1 (6 bases). Sequencing was done on a sample of blood. The CDR3 here is CASSVGEDRYGYTF. The CDR3 coding sequence is TGTGCCAGCAGCGTAGGTGAAGACAGGTACGGCTACACCTTC.